This TCR beta chain was documented in a study of T cell changes during pregnancy in multiple sclerosis. Data came from immunoSEQ multiplex PCR; TCRdb stores just in-frame clones and leaves some out. The sample yields tens of thousands of clones, roughly nine tenths seen once. This CDR3 has 15 residues. V was pared by 6 bases and J by 2 bases, with 9 bases of the junction left unmatched. Germline V gene data show CDR1 as MNHEY and CDR2 as SMNVEV (reference sequence). In this sample, this clone turned up once. This chain joins TRBV27 and TRBJ2-7, with TRBD1 matching over 8 bases. Here the sequenced sample was CD4+ T cells from peripheral blood mononuclear cells, taken after pregnancy. The sequence came from a female donor in good health, enrolled as a control in a pregnancy study. CDR3 amino acids: CASRKFGTGPYEQYF. The CDR3 DNA reads as TGTGCCAGCAGGAAATTCGGGACAGGACCCTACGAGCAGTACTTC.